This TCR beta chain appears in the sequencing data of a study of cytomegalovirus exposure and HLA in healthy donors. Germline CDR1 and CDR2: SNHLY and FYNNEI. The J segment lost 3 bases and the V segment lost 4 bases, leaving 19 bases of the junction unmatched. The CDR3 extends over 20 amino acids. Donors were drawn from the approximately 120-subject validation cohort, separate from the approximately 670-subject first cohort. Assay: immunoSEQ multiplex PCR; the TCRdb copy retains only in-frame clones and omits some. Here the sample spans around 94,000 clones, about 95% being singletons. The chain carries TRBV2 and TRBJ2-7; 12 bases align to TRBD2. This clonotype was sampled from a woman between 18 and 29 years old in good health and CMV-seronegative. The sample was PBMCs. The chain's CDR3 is CASSALTPGLAGTYHYEQYF. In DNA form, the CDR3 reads TGTGCCAGCAGTGCATTAACACCGGGACTAGCGGGCACTTACCACTACGAGCAGTACTTC.